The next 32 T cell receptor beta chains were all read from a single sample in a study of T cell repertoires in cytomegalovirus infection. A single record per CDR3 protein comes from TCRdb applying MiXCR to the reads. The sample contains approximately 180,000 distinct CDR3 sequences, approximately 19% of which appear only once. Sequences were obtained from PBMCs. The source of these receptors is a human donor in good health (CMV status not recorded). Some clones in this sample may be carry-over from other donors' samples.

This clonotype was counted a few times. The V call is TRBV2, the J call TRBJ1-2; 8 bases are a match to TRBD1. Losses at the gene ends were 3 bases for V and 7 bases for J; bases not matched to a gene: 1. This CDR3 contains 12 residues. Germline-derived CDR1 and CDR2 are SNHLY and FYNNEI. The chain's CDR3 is CASSDRGRGYTF. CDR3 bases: TGTGCCAGCAGTGACAGGGGGCGTGGCTACACCTTC.

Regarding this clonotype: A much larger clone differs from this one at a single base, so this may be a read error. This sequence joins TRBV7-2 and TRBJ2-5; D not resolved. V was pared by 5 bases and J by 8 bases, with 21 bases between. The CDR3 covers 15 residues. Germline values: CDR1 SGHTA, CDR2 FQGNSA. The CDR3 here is CASSDFPLRMGTQYF. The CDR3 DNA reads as TGTGCCAGCAGCGATTTCCCTCTGCGCATGGGAACCCAGTACTTC.

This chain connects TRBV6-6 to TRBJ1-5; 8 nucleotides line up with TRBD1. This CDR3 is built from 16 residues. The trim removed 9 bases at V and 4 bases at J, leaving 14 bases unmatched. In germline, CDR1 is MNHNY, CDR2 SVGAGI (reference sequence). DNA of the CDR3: TGTGCCAGTCGTAGCAGCGACAGGGGAGGTAATCAGCCCCAGCATTTT. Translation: CASRSSDRGGNQPQHF.

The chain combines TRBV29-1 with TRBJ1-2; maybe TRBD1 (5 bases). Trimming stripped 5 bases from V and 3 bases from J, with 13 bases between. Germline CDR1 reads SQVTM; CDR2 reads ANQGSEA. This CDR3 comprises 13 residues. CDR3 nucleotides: TGCAGCGTTTTCCAGGGAGGCGACTATGGCTACACCTTC. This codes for CSVFQGGDYGYTF. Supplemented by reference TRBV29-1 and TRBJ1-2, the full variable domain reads SAVISQKPSRDICQRGTSLTIQCQVDSQVTMMFWYRQQPGQSLTLIATANQGSEATYESGFVIDKFPISRPNLTFSTLTVSNMSPEDSSIYLCSVFQGGDYGYTFGSGTRLTVV.

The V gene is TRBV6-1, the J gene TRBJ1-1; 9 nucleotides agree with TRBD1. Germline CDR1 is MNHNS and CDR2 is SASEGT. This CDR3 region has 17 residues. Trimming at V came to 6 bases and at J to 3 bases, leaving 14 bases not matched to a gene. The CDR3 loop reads CASSLLEPGQGYTEAFF. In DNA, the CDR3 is TGTGCCAGCAGCCTCCTCGAGCCGGGACAGGGTTACACTGAAGCTTTCTTT.

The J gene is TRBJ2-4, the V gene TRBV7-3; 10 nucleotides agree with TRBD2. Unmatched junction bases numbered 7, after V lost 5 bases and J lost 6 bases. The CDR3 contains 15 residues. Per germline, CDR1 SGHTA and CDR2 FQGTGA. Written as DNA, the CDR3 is TGTGCCAGCAGCGCAGTAGCGGGGGGTCCAAACATTCAGTACTTC. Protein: CASSAVAGGPNIQYF.

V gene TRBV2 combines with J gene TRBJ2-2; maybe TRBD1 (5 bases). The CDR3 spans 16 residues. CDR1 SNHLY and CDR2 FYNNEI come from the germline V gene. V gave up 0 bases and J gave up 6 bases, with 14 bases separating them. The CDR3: CASSEAGVRVAGELFF. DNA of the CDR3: TGTGCCAGCAGTGAAGCAGGGGTACGGGTCGCCGGGGAGCTGTTTTTT.

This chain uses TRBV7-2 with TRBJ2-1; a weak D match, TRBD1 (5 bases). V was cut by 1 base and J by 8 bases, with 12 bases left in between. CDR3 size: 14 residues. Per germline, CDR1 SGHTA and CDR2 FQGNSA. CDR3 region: CASSLVRVSYEQFF. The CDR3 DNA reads TGTGCCAGCAGCTTAGTCAGGGTGTCGTATGAGCAGTTCTTC. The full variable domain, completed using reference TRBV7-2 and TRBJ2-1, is GAGVSQSPSNKVTEKGKDVELRCDPISGHTALYWYRQSLGQGLEFLIYFQGNSAPDKSGLPSDRFSAERTGGSVSTLTIQRTQQEDSAVYLCASSLVRVSYEQFFGPGTRLTVL.

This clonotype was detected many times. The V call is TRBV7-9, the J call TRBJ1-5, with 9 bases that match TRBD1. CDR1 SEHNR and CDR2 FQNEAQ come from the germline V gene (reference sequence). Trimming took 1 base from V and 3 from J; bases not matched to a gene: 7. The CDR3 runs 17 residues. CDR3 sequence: CASSLGLGTGHNQPQHF. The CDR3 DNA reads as TGTGCCAGCAGCTTAGGGCTCGGGACAGGGCACAATCAGCCCCAGCATTTT.

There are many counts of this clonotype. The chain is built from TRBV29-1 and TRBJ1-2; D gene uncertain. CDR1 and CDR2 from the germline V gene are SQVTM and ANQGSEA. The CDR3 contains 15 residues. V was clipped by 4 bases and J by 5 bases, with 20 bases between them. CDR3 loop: CSVGTTTSSPYGYTF. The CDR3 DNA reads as TGCAGCGTTGGCACGACGACATCTAGTCCTTATGGCTACACCTTC. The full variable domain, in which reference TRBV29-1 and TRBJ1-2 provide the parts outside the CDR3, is SAVISQKPSRDICQRGTSLTIQCQVDSQVTMMFWYRQQPGQSLTLIATANQGSEATYESGFVIDKFPISRPNLTFSTLTVSNMSPEDSSIYLCSVGTTTSSPYGYTFGSGTRLTVV.

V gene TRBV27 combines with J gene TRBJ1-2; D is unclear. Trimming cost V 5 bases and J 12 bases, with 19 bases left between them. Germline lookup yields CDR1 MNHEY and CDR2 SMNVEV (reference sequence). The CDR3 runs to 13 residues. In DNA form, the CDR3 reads TGTGCCAGCAGTCGCTCCCGAGACGGAGCGGACACCTTC. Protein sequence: CASSRSRDGADTF.

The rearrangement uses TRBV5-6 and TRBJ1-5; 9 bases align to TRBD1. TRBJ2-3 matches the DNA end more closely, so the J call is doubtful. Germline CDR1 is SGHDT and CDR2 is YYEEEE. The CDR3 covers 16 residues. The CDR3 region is CASSHWTGDGNQPQYF. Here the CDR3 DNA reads TGTGCCAGCAGCCATTGGACAGGGGACGGAAATCAGCCCCAGTATTTT.

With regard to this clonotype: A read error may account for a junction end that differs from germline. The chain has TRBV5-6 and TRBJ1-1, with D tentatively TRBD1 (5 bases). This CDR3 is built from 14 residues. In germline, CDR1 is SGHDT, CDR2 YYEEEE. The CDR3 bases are TGTGCCAGCAGTTTGGGGGGGAGGAACACTGAAGCTTTCTTT. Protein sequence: CASSLGGRNTEAFF. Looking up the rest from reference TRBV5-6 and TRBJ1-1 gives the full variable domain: DAGVTQSPTHLIKTRGQQVTLRCSPKSGHDTVSWYQQALGQGPQFIFQYYEEEERQRGNFPDRFSGHQFPNYSSELNVNALLLGDSALYLCASSLGGRNTEAFFGQGTRLTVV.

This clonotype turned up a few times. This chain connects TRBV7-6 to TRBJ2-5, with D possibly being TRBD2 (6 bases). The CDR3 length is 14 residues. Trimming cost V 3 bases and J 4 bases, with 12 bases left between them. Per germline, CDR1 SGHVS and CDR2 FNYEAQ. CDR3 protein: CASSFYEGGETQYF. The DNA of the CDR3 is TGTGCCAGCAGCTTCTACGAGGGAGGAGAGACCCAGTACTTC. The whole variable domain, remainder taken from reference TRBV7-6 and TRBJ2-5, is GAGVSQSPRYKVTKRGQDVALRCDPISGHVSLYWYRQALGQGPEFLTYFNYEAQQDKSGLPNDRFSAERPEGSISTLTIQRTEQRDSAMYRCASSFYEGGETQYFGPGTRLLVL.

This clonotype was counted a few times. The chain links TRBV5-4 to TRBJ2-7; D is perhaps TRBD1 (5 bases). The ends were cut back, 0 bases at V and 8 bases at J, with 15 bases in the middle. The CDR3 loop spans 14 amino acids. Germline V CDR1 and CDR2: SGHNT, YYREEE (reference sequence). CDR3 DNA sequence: TGTGCCAGCAGCTTGGCCGGGCAGGGTAACAAGCAGTACTTC. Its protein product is CASSLAGQGNKQYF.

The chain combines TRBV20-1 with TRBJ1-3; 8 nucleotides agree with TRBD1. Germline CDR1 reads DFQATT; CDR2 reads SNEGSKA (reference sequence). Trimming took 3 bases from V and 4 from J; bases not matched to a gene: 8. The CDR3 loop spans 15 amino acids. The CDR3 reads CSASATGALGNTIYF. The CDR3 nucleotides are TGCAGTGCTAGCGCGACAGGGGCTTTGGGAAACACCATATATTTT.

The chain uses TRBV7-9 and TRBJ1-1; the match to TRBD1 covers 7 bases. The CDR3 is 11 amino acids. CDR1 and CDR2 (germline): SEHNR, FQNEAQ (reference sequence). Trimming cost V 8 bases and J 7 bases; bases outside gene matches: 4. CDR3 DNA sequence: TGTGCCAGCCGACAGGGCGGTGAAGCTTTCTTT. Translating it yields CASRQGGEAFF.

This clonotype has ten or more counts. The CDR3 sequence: CASSQAGVGYEQYF. The DNA of the CDR3 is TGTGCCAGCAGCCAAGCGGGAGTGGGCTACGAGCAGTACTTC. This rearrangement joins TRBV7-8 to TRBJ2-7; 8 bases align to TRBD2. CDR3 length: 14 amino acids. From germline, CDR1 is SGHVS and CDR2 FQNEAQ. The V and J ends lost 5 bases and 3 bases, in that order; junction bases with no gene match: 6.

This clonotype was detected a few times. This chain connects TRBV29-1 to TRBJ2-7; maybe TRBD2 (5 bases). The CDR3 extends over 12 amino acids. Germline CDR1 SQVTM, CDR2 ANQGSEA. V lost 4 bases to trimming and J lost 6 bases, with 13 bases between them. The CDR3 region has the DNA TGCAGCGTTGTGGAAGAGGGCCCCGAGCAGTACTTC. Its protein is CSVVEEGPEQYF.

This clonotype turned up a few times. The CDR3 protein is CASSYAGAGGYTF. The CDR3 nucleotides read TGTGCCAGCAGTTACGCGGGGGCCGGTGGCTACACCTTC. The V call is TRBV6-2 or TRBV6-3, the J call TRBJ1-2; the D gene is possibly TRBD1 (6 bases). Germline V gene data show CDR1 as MNHEY and CDR2 as SVGEGT. With 2 bases removed from V and 7 bases from J, the gap between germline ends came to 11 bases. CDR3 length equals 13 residues.

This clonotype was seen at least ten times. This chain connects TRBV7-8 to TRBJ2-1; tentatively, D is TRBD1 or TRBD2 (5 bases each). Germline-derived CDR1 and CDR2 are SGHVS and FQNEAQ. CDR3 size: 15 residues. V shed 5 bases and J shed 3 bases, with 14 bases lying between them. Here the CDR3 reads CASSPGPTYYNEQFF. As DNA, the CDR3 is TGTGCCAGCAGCCCGGGACCGACCTACTACAATGAGCAGTTCTTC.

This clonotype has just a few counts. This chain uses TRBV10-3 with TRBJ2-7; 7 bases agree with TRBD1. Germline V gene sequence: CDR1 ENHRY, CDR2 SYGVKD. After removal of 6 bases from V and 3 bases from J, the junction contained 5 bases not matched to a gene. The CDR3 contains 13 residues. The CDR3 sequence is CAISRDSNYEQYF. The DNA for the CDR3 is TGTGCCATCAGCCGGGACAGCAACTACGAGCAGTACTTC.

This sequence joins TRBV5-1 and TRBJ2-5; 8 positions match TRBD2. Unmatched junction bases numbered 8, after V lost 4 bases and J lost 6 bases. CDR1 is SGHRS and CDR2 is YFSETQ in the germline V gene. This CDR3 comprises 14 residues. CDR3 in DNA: TGCGCCAGCAGCCTCGGCGGGGGGTCAAAGACCCAGTACTTC. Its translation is CASSLGGGSKTQYF.

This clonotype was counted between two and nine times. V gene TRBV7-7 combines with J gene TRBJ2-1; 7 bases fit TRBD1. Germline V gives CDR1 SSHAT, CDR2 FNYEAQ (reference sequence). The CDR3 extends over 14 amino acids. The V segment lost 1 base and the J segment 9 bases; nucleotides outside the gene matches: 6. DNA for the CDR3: TGTGCCAGCAGCTTAGGGACCACAGGGGCTGAGCAGTTCTTC. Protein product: CASSLGTTGAEQFF.

The CDR3 DNA sequence: TGTGCCAGCAGCCCGGGGGCAGAAGGATCGAATTCACCCCTCCACTTT. Translating gives CASSPGAEGSNSPLHF. The gene calls are TRBV7-9 and TRBJ1-6; D is possibly TRBD1 (6 bases). Germline CDR1 is SEHNR and CDR2 is FQNEAQ (reference sequence). The CDR3 totals 16 residues. V was clipped by 5 bases and J by 7 bases, with 18 bases between them.

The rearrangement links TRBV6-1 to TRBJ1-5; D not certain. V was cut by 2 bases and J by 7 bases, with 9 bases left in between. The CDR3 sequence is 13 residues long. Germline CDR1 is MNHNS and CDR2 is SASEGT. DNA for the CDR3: TGTGCCAGCAGTGAAAGGGCACTACAGCCCCAGCATTTT. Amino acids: CASSERALQPQHF.

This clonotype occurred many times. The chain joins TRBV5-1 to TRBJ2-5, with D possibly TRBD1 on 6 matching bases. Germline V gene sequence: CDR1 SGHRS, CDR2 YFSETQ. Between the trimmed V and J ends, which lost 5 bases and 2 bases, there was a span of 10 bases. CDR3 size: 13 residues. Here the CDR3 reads CASRRGQQETQYF. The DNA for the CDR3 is TGCGCCAGCAGACGCGGACAGCAAGAGACCCAGTACTTC. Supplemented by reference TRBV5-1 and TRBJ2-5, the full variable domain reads KAGVTQTPRYLIKTRGQQVTLSCSPISGHRSVSWYQQTPGQGLQFLFEYFSETQRNKGNFPGRFSGRQFSNSRSEMNVSTLELGDSALYLCASRRGQQETQYFGPGTRLLVL.

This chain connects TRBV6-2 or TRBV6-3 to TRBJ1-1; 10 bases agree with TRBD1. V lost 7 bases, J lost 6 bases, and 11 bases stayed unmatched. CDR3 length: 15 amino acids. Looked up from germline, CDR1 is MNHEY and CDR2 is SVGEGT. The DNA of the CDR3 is TGTGCCAGCATGACCCGGGACAGGGGTTCCCCTGAAGCTTTCTTT. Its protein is CASMTRDRGSPEAFF.

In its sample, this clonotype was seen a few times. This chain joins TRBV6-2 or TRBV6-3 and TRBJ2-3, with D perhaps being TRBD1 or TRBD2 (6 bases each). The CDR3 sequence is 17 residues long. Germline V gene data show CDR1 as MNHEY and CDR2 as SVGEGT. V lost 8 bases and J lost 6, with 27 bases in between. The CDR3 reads CASGGAEGTPGRDTQYF. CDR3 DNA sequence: TGTGCCAGCGGAGGGGCTGAGGGGACACCCGGACGGGATACGCAGTATTTT.

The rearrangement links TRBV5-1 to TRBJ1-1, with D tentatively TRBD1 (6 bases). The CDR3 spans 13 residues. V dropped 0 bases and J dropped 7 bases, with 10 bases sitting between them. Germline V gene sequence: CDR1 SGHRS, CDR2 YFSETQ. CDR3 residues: CASSLGGPGEAFF. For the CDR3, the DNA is TGCGCCAGCAGCTTGGGGGGGCCCGGTGAAGCTTTCTTT.

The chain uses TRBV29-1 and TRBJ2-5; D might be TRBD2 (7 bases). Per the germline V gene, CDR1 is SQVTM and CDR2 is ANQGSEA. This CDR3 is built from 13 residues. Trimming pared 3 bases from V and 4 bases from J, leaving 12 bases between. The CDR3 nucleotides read TGCAGCGTTGATTCGGCGGGGGCAGAGACCCAGTACTTC. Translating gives CSVDSAGAETQYF.

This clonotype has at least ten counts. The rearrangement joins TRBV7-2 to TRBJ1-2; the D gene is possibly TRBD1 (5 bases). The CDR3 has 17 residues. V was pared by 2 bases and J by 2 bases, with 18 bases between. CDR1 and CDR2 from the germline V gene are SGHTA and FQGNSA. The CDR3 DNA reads TGTGCCAGCAGCTTAAGAGGGGCCTCATCAGGGAACTATGGCTACACCTTC. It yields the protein CASSLRGASSGNYGYTF.